Listed here are 31 T cell receptor beta chains from one sample, sequenced in a study of CD8+CD57+ T cells in acquired aplastic anemia. Genomic DNA, serving as template, underwent TCR beta VDJ and CDR3 profiling. TCRdb re-called the reads with MiXCR, one entry per CDR3 protein. The table records about 110,000 distinct CDR3 sequences, around half of them present only once. Specimen: sorted CD4+, CD8+, or CD8+CD57+ T cells (not recorded which) from PBMCs. The receptors originated from a human donor in good health, serving as a control.

This chain uses TRBV6-1 with TRBJ2-7; 9 nucleotides line up with TRBD1. CDR3 length equals 16 residues. The germline V gene encodes CDR1 MNHNS and CDR2 SASEGT. V lost 6 bases and J lost 3; bases outside the gene matches: 12. The CDR3 DNA reads as TGTGCCAGCAGCCTACAAACCGGGACAGGGAACTACGAGCAGTACTTC. It specifies CASSLQTGTGNYEQYF.

The rearrangement uses TRBV7-3 and TRBJ2-5, with D possibly being TRBD1 or TRBD2 (5 bases each). The germline CDR1 and CDR2 sequences are SGHTA and FQGTGA. CDR3 length: 16 amino acids. The V gene lost 1 base and the J gene lost 9 bases, with 21 bases spanning the gap. The CDR3 here is CASSLRGDVPIEAQYF. The CDR3 region has the DNA TGTGCCAGCAGCTTAAGAGGGGATGTACCAATCGAGGCCCAGTACTTC. Using reference TRBV7-3 and TRBJ2-5 for the parts outside the CDR3, the full variable domain is GAGVSQTPSNKVTEKGKYVELRCDPISGHTALYWYRQSLGQGPEFLIYFQGTGAADDSGLPNDRFFAVRPEGSVSTLKIQRTERGDSAVYLCASSLRGDVPIEAQYFGPGTRLLVL.

V and J are TRBV24-1 and TRBJ2-7; tentatively, D is TRBD1 or TRBD2 (6 bases each). V lost 11 bases to trimming and J lost 7 bases, with 17 bases between them. Germline CDR1 is KGHDR and CDR2 is SFDVKD. This CDR3 spans 12 amino acids. The CDR3 DNA reads as TGTGCCATCACCTCTAGGGGGAGGGAGCAGTACTTC. Translated, it gives CAITSRGREQYF.

This chain joins TRBV2 and TRBJ1-4, with unresolved D. CDR3 length: 13 residues. Per germline, CDR1 SNHLY and CDR2 FYNNEI. Deletions cut 7 bases from V and 6 bases from J, with 12 bases between. This chain's CDR3 is CASISRTDEKLFF. Here the CDR3 DNA reads TGTGCCAGCATCTCTCGAACAGATGAAAAACTGTTTTTT.

The chain has TRBV10-2 and TRBJ1-2; D is unclear. This CDR3 is 12 amino acids long. V lost 4 bases and J lost 6, with 9 bases in between. From germline, CDR1 is WSHSY and CDR2 SAAADI. The CDR3 loop is CASSVVGDGYTF. The CDR3 nucleotides are TGCGCCAGCAGTGTAGTCGGTGATGGCTACACCTTC.

The V call is TRBV25-1, the J call TRBJ1-2; D possibly corresponds to TRBD1 (6 bases). The CDR3 extends over 17 amino acids. From germline, CDR1 is MGHDK and CDR2 SYGVNS. Trimming removed 6 bases from V and 0 bases from J, with 20 bases in between. Here the CDR3 reads CASRSWGAGNTNYGYTF. CDR3 nucleotides: TGTGCCAGCAGGTCGTGGGGGGCGGGAAACACTAACTATGGCTACACCTTC.

This clonotype was recorded at least ten times. This sequence joins TRBV20-1 and TRBJ1-5, with D unresolved. The CDR3 consists of 13 residues. Germline lookup yields CDR1 DFQATT and CDR2 SNEGSKA (reference sequence). V was shortened by 6 bases and J by 6 bases, with 15 bases between the two germline ends. CDR3 amino acids: CSALDLTGQPQHF. CDR3 DNA sequence: TGCAGTGCGCTGGACCTCACGGGTCAGCCCCAGCATTTT.

This clonotype was picked up a small number of times. J is TRBJ2-7 and V is TRBV29-1; no definite D call. This CDR3 has 13 residues. CDR1 SQVTM and CDR2 ANQGSEA come from the germline V gene. Deletions cut 5 bases from V and 2 bases from J, with 13 bases between. In DNA, the CDR3 is TGCAGCGTTTCCCTCATGGCCCCCTACGAGCAGTACTTC. It encodes CSVSLMAPYEQYF.

This chain joins TRBV6-5 and TRBJ2-2; the D gene is possibly TRBD1 (6 bases). Deletions cut 1 base from V and 4 bases from J, with 7 bases between. Germline CDR1 MNHEY, CDR2 SVGAGI. This CDR3 has 14 residues. The CDR3 loop reads CASSYLGATGELFF. CDR3 nucleotides: TGTGCCAGCAGTTACTTGGGGGCCACCGGGGAGCTGTTTTTT.

There are many counts of this clonotype. CDR3 bases: TGTGCCAGCAGCGTAACCGGGACAGCACATTCACCCCTCCACTTT. It translates to CASSVTGTAHSPLHF. The J gene is TRBJ1-6, the V gene TRBV9, with 7 bases fitting TRBD1. The length of the CDR3 is 15 residues. Germline values: CDR1 SGDLS, CDR2 YYNGEE. Trimming at V came to 1 base and at J to 8 bases, leaving 6 bases not matched to a gene. Full variable domain (remainder filled in from reference TRBV9 and TRBJ1-6): DSGVTQTPKHLITATGQRVTLRCSPRSGDLSVYWYQQSLDQGLQFLIQYYNGEERAKGNILERFSAQQFPDLHSELNLSSLELGDSALYFCASSVTGTAHSPLHFGNGTRLTVT.

This clonotype was counted a few times. The chain couples TRBV7-6 to TRBJ2-7, with D maybe TRBD2 (5 bases). Germline V lookup: CDR1 SGHVS, CDR2 FNYEAQ. Trimming cost V 5 bases and J 3 bases, with 11 bases left between them. This CDR3 is 13 amino acids long. The CDR3 region has the DNA TGTGCCAGCAGCCCATCAACTAGCTACGAGCAGTACTTC. Its translation is CASSPSTSYEQYF.

CDR3 residues: CASTDYGGGNSPLHF. The DNA of the CDR3 is TGTGCCAGTACTGATTATGGGGGGGGGAATTCACCCCTCCACTTT. The chain is built from TRBV19 and TRBJ1-6; perhaps TRBD1 as D (5 bases). With 7 bases removed from V and 7 bases from J, the gap between germline ends came to 17 bases. Germline CDR1 is LNHDA and CDR2 is SQIVND (reference sequence). This CDR3 spans 15 amino acids.

The chain joins TRBV29-1 to TRBJ1-2; 8 bases agree with TRBD1. Germline V CDR1 and CDR2: SQVTM, ANQGSEA. The CDR3 length is 11 residues. V was pared by 7 bases and J by 6 bases, with 4 bases of the junction left unmatched. CDR3 residues: CSATGGNGYTF. DNA of the CDR3: TGCAGCGCTACAGGGGGAAATGGCTACACCTTC. Drawing the rest from reference TRBV29-1 and TRBJ1-2, the complete variable domain is SAVISQKPSRDICQRGTSLTIQCQVDSQVTMMFWYRQQPGQSLTLIATANQGSEATYESGFVIDKFPISRPNLTFSTLTVSNMSPEDSSIYLCSATGGNGYTFGSGTRLTVV.

V and J are TRBV10-1 and TRBJ2-3; a weak D match, TRBD2 (6 bases). Trimming pared 0 bases from V and 2 bases from J, leaving 12 bases between. This CDR3 spans 16 amino acids. In germline, CDR1 is WNHNN, CDR2 SYGVQD (reference sequence). CDR3 coding DNA: TGCGCCAGCAGTGAGTCGGGGGGACCTGACACAGATACGCAGTATTTT. It specifies CASSESGGPDTDTQYF.

Many counts were recorded for this clonotype. The CDR3 coding sequence is TGCGCCAGCAGCCGAACAGAGAACACTGAAGCTTTCTTT. Translated: CASSRTENTEAFF. This chain joins TRBV4-3 and TRBJ1-1; D uncertain. The CDR3 totals 13 residues. In germline, CDR1 is LGHNA, CDR2 YSLEER. The ends were cut back, 4 bases at V and 1 base at J, with 7 bases in the middle.

This clonotype was picked up one time. In nucleotides, the CDR3 is TGTGCCACCAGCAGAGATGGGAGGGGGGATAGGCAGCATTTT. This translates into CATSRDGRGDRQHF. The chain recombines TRBV15 with TRBJ2-3, with a weak D call TRBD1 (6 bases). TRBJ1-5 explains the end of the DNA better; the J call may be wrong. CDR3 length: 14 residues. CDR1 is LNHNV, CDR2 YYDKDF, per germline (reference sequence).

The table lists this clonotype with many counts. J is TRBJ2-3 and V is TRBV2; 13 bases are shared with TRBD2. V trimming: 6 bases; J trimming: 4 bases; junction bases outside the gene matches: 7. The CDR3 runs 16 residues. In germline, CDR1 is SNHLY, CDR2 FYNNEI. DNA of the CDR3: TGTGCCAGCAGCCACACTAGCGGGGGGGCATCAGATACGCAGTATTTT. This gives the protein CASSHTSGGASDTQYF.

As to this clonotype: Relative to the germline gene, one junction end is altered; a read error may explain this. The CDR3 region is CASPPSSGGAGGHTF. CDR3 coding DNA: TGTGCCAGCCCACCTAGCTCGGGGGGCGCGGGTGGCCACACCTTC. This sequence joins TRBV12-3 or TRBV12-4 and TRBJ1-2; weak D call: TRBD1 (6 bases). CDR3 length: 15 amino acids.

The rearrangement uses TRBV2 and TRBJ2-5; 9 nucleotides match TRBD1. In germline, CDR1 is SNHLY, CDR2 FYNNEI. The CDR3 extends over 14 amino acids. V gave up 8 bases and J gave up 2 bases; unmatched junction bases: 6. In DNA form, the CDR3 reads TGTGCCAGCGGGCAGGGGACAGGGCAAGAGACCCAGTACTTC. Protein product: CASGQGTGQETQYF.

In the case of this clonotype: Relative to the germline gene, one junction end is altered; a read error may explain this. The genes are TRBV10-1 and TRBJ2-5; a weak D match, TRBD1 (6 bases). This CDR3 comprises 17 residues. Germline CDR1 is WNHNN and CDR2 is SYGVQD (reference sequence). CDR3 sequence: CASGESNLGHYQETQYF. CDR3 DNA sequence: TGCGCCAGCGGTGAGTCGAACCTGGGACATTACCAAGAGACCCAGTACTTC.

The J gene is TRBJ2-5, the V gene TRBV7-9; tentatively, D is TRBD2 (5 bases). V shed 4 bases and J shed 2 bases, with 8 bases lying between them. This CDR3 comprises 13 residues. Germline V lookup: CDR1 SEHNR, CDR2 FQNEAQ (reference sequence). CDR3 sequence: CASSSSGQETQYF. CDR3 bases: TGTGCCAGCAGCTCCTCGGGACAAGAGACCCAGTACTTC.

This clonotype was seen only once. The genes are TRBV5-1 and TRBJ1-6, with D unclear. V was cut by 7 bases and J by 10 bases, with 21 bases left in between. This CDR3 has 15 amino acids. The germline V gene encodes CDR1 SGHRS and CDR2 YFSETQ. DNA of the CDR3: TGCGCCAGCTTTCTGGACGGGTCTCATAGATCACCCCTCCACTTT. Translating gives CASFLDGSHRSPLHF.

This clonotype came up a few times. A much larger clone differs from this one at a single base, so this may be a read error. The chain recombines TRBV9 with TRBJ2-7; D is uncertain. Germline CDR1 reads SGDLS; CDR2 reads YYNGEE. This CDR3 has 16 residues. CDR3 region: CASSLFRTESAYGQYF. The CDR3 DNA reads TGTGCCAGCAGCTTATTCCGGACGGAGTCCGCCTACGGGCAGTACTTC.

This clonotype was observed at least ten times. This chain connects TRBV6-1 to TRBJ1-5; 9 bases are a match to TRBD1. With 5 bases clipped from V and 2 bases from J, the junction kept 10 bases outside the gene matches. Germline CDR1 is MNHNS and CDR2 is SASEGT. The CDR3 has 17 amino acids. The CDR3 loop is CASSPGTGNAGNQPQHF. CDR3 bases: TGTGCCAGCAGTCCCGGGACAGGGAATGCGGGCAATCAGCCCCAGCATTTT.

This clonotype was counted many times. The V call is TRBV5-4, the J call TRBJ1-1; maybe TRBD1 (6 bases). CDR1 SGHNT and CDR2 YYREEE come from the germline V gene (reference sequence). This CDR3 is 15 amino acids long. The germline V and J ends were trimmed by 3 bases and 1 base, with 13 bases remaining between them. CDR3 in amino acids: CASSWGRGANTEAFF. In nucleotides, the CDR3 is TGTGCCAGCAGCTGGGGCCGGGGGGCGAACACTGAAGCTTTCTTT.

This clonotype has more than one count but fewer than ten. V and J are TRBV10-2 and TRBJ1-1; D possibly corresponds to TRBD1 (5 bases). CDR3 length: 13 residues. Germline loops: CDR1 WSHSY, CDR2 SAAADI. V lost 7 bases and J lost 4, with 13 bases in between. The chain's CDR3 is CASTHGGITEAFF. CDR3 DNA sequence: TGCGCCAGCACCCATGGGGGGATCACTGAAGCTTTCTTT.

The chain combines TRBV29-1 with TRBJ2-3; 13 bases map to TRBD2. V was pared by 6 bases and J by 1 base, with 1 base of the junction left unmatched. Germline CDR1 and CDR2: SQVTM and ANQGSEA. This CDR3 is built from 14 residues. CDR3 region: CSVGTSGGTDTQYF. The CDR3, as DNA: TGCAGCGTGGGGACTAGCGGGGGCACAGATACGCAGTATTTT.

The J gene is TRBJ2-7, the V gene TRBV7-3; 11 positions agree with TRBD1. Germline lookup yields CDR1 SGHTA and CDR2 FQGTGA. After removal of 5 bases from V and 5 bases from J, the junction contained 5 bases not matched to a gene. The CDR3 consists of 14 residues. CDR3 coding DNA: TGTGCCAGCAGCCCCCGGGACAGGGGGAACGAGCAGTACTTC. It encodes CASSPRDRGNEQYF.

There are a few counts of this clonotype. The gene calls are TRBV24-1 and TRBJ1-1; D unresolved. CDR3 size: 11 residues. Germline loops: CDR1 KGHDR, CDR2 SFDVKD. The germline V and J ends were trimmed by 7 bases and 1 base, with 3 bases remaining between them. The CDR3: CATRWNTEAFF. As DNA, the CDR3 is TGTGCCACCAGGTGGAACACTGAAGCTTTCTTT.

This clonotype was seen many times. The J gene is TRBJ1-1, the V gene TRBV20-1; perhaps TRBD1 as D (5 bases). Germline V gene data show CDR1 as DFQATT and CDR2 as SNEGSKA (reference sequence). This CDR3 has 13 residues. Trimming pared 5 bases from V and 0 bases from J, leaving 10 bases between. DNA for the CDR3: TGCAGTGCTGTAGGACACCTGAACACTGAAGCTTTCTTT. Translated, it gives CSAVGHLNTEAFF.

The chain has TRBV5-1 and TRBJ2-1; D may be TRBD1 (5 bases). TRBJ2-7 explains the end of the DNA better; the J call may be wrong. The V gene's germline CDR1 is SGHRS and CDR2 YFSETQ. CDR3 length: 13 residues. Here the CDR3 DNA reads TGCGCCAGCAGCGTAGGGGAAAGCTACGAGCAGTACTTC. It specifies CASSVGESYEQYF.